The rows below give T cell receptor beta chains drawn from one sample of a study of post-analysis software for immune sequencing data. Using its own MiXCR run on the PCR reads, TCRdb lists one record per CDR3 protein. The data show roughly 700,000 distinct CDR3 sequences, 25% to 30% seen once. Sequenced material: blood. These receptor sequences come from a girl aged 10-17 years with multiple sclerosis. The CDR3 runs from the conserved cysteine through the conserved F or W. The D gene is left open where the match is weak. Some rows mark clone size as missing; the rest say once, few, many or name a class of expanded clone.

v_gene: TRBV5-6
abundance: NA
d_gene: TRBD2
CDR3aa: CASSLTSGGNRLDTQYF

v_gene: TRBV20-1
abundance: few
d_gene: TRBD2
CDR3aa: CSGGGWDTQYF

v_gene: TRBV7-2
abundance: few
d_gene: TRBD1
CDR3aa: CASSLWGTGAPSYNEQFF

v_gene: TRBV20-1
abundance: NA
d_gene: NA
CDR3aa: CSASYARGAREQYF

v_gene: TRBV11-2
abundance: few
d_gene: NA
CDR3aa: CASSLGVRVEQYF

v_gene: TRBV29-1
abundance: NA
d_gene: TRBD2
CDR3aa: CSVTNQGGTDKETQYF

v_gene: TRBV6-2/TRBV6-3
abundance: few
d_gene: TRBD1
CDR3aa: CASGRTGGNEQYF

v_gene: TRBV28
abundance: NA
d_gene: TRBD1
CDR3aa: CASSLAGQGPYGQYF

v_gene: TRBV5-1
abundance: few
d_gene: NA
CDR3aa: CASSLEGTISTDTQYF

v_gene: TRBV12-3/TRBV12-4
abundance: few
d_gene: TRBD1
CDR3aa: CASSPQGARTDTQYF

v_gene: TRBV20-1
abundance: NA
d_gene: NA
CDR3aa: CSASDRTTSYNEQFF

v_gene: TRBV13
abundance: NA
d_gene: NA
CDR3aa: CASSLETSPEAFF

v_gene: TRBV2
abundance: once
d_gene: NA
CDR3aa: CASSETPGSNQPQHF

v_gene: TRBV15
abundance: NA
d_gene: NA
CDR3aa: CATSRDTDSGYSQHF

v_gene: TRBV6-5
abundance: NA
d_gene: TRBD1
CDR3aa: CASSRTGVPLHF

v_gene: TRBV3-1
abundance: few
d_gene: TRBD2
CDR3aa: CASSHDAGAYNEQFF

v_gene: TRBV29-1
abundance: few
d_gene: TRBD2
CDR3aa: CSVTLTSGRSSYNEQFF

v_gene: TRBV4-1
abundance: NA
d_gene: NA
CDR3aa: CASSLSRRTASYNEQFF

v_gene: TRBV6-2/TRBV6-3
abundance: NA
d_gene: NA
CDR3aa: CASSYSRLTYGHTF

v_gene: TRBV7-8
abundance: NA
d_gene: NA
CDR3aa: CASSLATDNTEAFF

v_gene: TRBV4-3
abundance: few
d_gene: NA
CDR3aa: CASSQDRIVDTQYF

v_gene: TRBV6-5
abundance: NA
d_gene: TRBD1
CDR3aa: CASHLGQDNPPLHF

v_gene: TRBV28
abundance: NA
d_gene: TRBD1
CDR3aa: CASSFWGAGDRTYEQYF

v_gene: TRBV11-2
abundance: once
d_gene: NA
CDR3aa: CASSPVPGQVEKLFF

v_gene: TRBV4-2
abundance: few
d_gene: NA
CDR3aa: CASRGTGQETQYF

v_gene: TRBV9
abundance: many
d_gene: TRBD1
CDR3aa: CASSLTGDNSPLHF

v_gene: TRBV27
abundance: NA
d_gene: NA
CDR3aa: CASSAHRALNTEAFF

v_gene: TRBV13
abundance: NA
d_gene: NA
CDR3aa: CASSFLSTEQFF

v_gene: TRBV7-2
abundance: few
d_gene: TRBD2
CDR3aa: CASSLGPGVAGGDEQYF

v_gene: TRBV10-1
abundance: many
d_gene: TRBD2
CDR3aa: CASSEGLAGGYEQYF

v_gene: TRBV25-1
abundance: NA
d_gene: TRBD1
CDR3aa: CASVDRGDEKLFF

v_gene: TRBV28
abundance: NA
d_gene: TRBD1
CDR3aa: CASSFKGAGNQPQHF

v_gene: TRBV20-1
abundance: NA
d_gene: TRBD1
CDR3aa: CSPGTGAVVGQYF

v_gene: TRBV6-1
abundance: few
d_gene: NA
CDR3aa: CASSDQGSREQYF

v_gene: TRBV7-7
abundance: NA
d_gene: NA
CDR3aa: CASSSGPRGDEKLFF

v_gene: TRBV3-1
abundance: NA
d_gene: NA
CDR3aa: CASSQGDNRNQPQHF

v_gene: TRBV7-9
abundance: NA
d_gene: NA
CDR3aa: CASNLGLNGETQYF

v_gene: TRBV5-1
abundance: NA
d_gene: NA
CDR3aa: CASSHAVGQSTDTQYF

v_gene: TRBV5-1
abundance: once
d_gene: TRBD1
CDR3aa: CASSPGTVRGIQYF

v_gene: TRBV29-1
abundance: few
d_gene: NA
CDR3aa: CSVEDLAKLEAFF

v_gene: TRBV2
abundance: NA
d_gene: NA
CDR3aa: CASSELRGNQPQHF

v_gene: TRBV12-3/TRBV12-4
abundance: NA
d_gene: NA
CDR3aa: CASSSGRHNEQYF

v_gene: TRBV27
abundance: NA
d_gene: TRBD1
CDR3aa: CASSSPGQGPEAFF

v_gene: TRBV29-1
abundance: NA
d_gene: NA
CDR3aa: CSVRAGQETQYF

v_gene: TRBV6-5
abundance: NA
d_gene: NA
CDR3aa: CASSYSRRHLGYGYTF

v_gene: TRBV12-3/TRBV12-4
abundance: few
d_gene: TRBD2
CDR3aa: CASNALAGEGGANVLTF

v_gene: TRBV12-3/TRBV12-4
abundance: few
d_gene: TRBD1
CDR3aa: CASSPPGTGANEQFF

v_gene: TRBV3-1
abundance: NA
d_gene: NA
CDR3aa: CASSRLQAAIPYGYTF

v_gene: TRBV5-1
abundance: few
d_gene: NA
CDR3aa: CASSSSGAAKNIQYF

v_gene: TRBV5-1
abundance: NA
d_gene: NA
CDR3aa: CASSLSRGSLNEQFF

v_gene: TRBV29-1
abundance: few
d_gene: NA
CDR3aa: CSAQGGAQYF

v_gene: TRBV20-1
abundance: NA
d_gene: NA
CDR3aa: CSARDLGDTYNEQFF

v_gene: TRBV6-5
abundance: few
d_gene: NA
CDR3aa: CASSYEGRSYNEQFF